This TCR beta chain was retrieved from a study of blood T cell repertoires in COVID-19. Authors' processing steps: Reference gene primer amplification in the assay estimated nucleated cell counts. Generated by immunoSEQ multiplex PCR, the TCRdb table keeps only in-frame clones and is missing some. The D gene and trimming were derived from the DNA, and the V and J assignments and clone size from that table. Of approximately 290,000 clones listed, around 91% are singletons. Individuals drawn from under 30 US areas were roughly 18 to 100 years old. The germline CDR1 and CDR2 sequences are GTSNPN and SVGIG (reference sequence). This CDR3 is 13 amino acids long. V shed 8 bases and J 3 bases; nucleotides not matched to a gene: 7.

The chain combines TRBV30 with TRBJ1-1; TRBD1 agrees at 9 bases. The sample consisted of PBMCs or T cells enriched from blood (not recorded which). The TCR sequence derives from a woman younger than 35 with acute COVID-19. The CDR3 sequence is CATDRGIDTEAFF. The CDR3 DNA reads TGTGCCACTGACAGGGGGATCGACACTGAAGCTTTCTTT.